This TCR beta chain was sequenced for a study of blood T cell repertoires in COVID-19. Per the original data handling: Amplification of reference gene primers was used by the study to estimate nucleated cell counts. Repertoires were generated with immunoSEQ multiplex PCR, while TCRdb's copy carries only in-frame clones and drops some. Clone size and V and J calls were adopted from that table, with D and trimming inferred from the DNA. Of roughly 280,000 clones detected, approximately 90% appear once; the ten largest clones hold about 2.2%. CDR3 length equals 12 residues. J was trimmed by 3 bases and V by 5 bases; bases with no gene match: 0. In germline, CDR1 is SGHRS, CDR2 YFSETQ.

The rearrangement links TRBV5-1 to TRBJ2-5; 8 bases agree with TRBD2. The sequenced material came from peripheral blood. This TCR was recovered from a woman aged 45-65 years who had recovered from COVID-19. CDR3 DNA sequence: TGCGCCAGCAGTAGCGGGAAAGAGACCCAGTACTTC. Protein: CASSSGKETQYF.